This T cell receptor (beta chain) derives from a study of blood T cell repertoires in COVID-19. Under the authors' procedure: Amplification of reference gene primers provided the estimated nucleated cell counts. The repertoire was sequenced with immunoSEQ multiplex PCR; TCRdb's copy has only in-frame clones and lacks some. The V and J calls and clone size are taken from that table; D and trimming were inferred from the DNA. The sample records under 300,000 clones, around four fifths being singletons. Sequencing used peripheral blood. The clonotype originates from a man of 80 years or more with acute or convalescent COVID-19.

The CDR3 protein is CASSQETGDEKLFF. CDR3 bases: TGTGCCAGCAGCCAAGAAACAGGGGATGAAAAACTGTTTTTT. The chain has TRBV14 and TRBJ1-4, with TRBD1 matching over 7 bases. The V and J ends lost 0 bases and 6 bases, in that order; junction bases with no gene match: 1. The CDR3 is 14 amino acids. Germline loops: CDR1 SGHDN, CDR2 FVKESK.